This is a list of T cell receptor beta chains from one sample in a study of T cells after yellow fever vaccination. One entry per CDR3 protein, called by TCRdb with MiXCR from the 5' RACE reads. The sample lists a few hundred thousand distinct CDR3 sequences; 5.2% were seen once. This specimen was CD4+ T cells sorted from PBMCs, taken on the day of the yellow fever booster vaccination. These receptors originate from a man in his late teens or twenties who received the YFV17D yellow fever vaccine. Each CDR3 is given with its conserved first and last residue. A D gene is named only where the DNA matches it firmly. Clone size is stated in some rows and not others, as once, few, many or a class when expanded.

clone_size,d_call,v_call,j_call,cdr3_aa,cdr3_nt
many,-,TRBV6-6,TRBJ2-1,CASKWQGIQFF,TGTGCCAGCAAATGGCAGGGGATTCAGTTCTTC
many,TRBD1,TRBV28,TRBJ1-2,CASSLQGADYGYTF,TGTGCCAGCAGTTTACAGGGGGCTGACTATGGCTACACCTTC
few,TRBD1,TRBV5-4,TRBJ1-6,CASSVGQGNLPLHF,TGTGCCAGCAGCGTGGGACAGGGGAATCTACCCCTCCACTTT
few,-,TRBV20-1,TRBJ2-1,CSARDPPYNEQFF,TGCAGTGCTAGAGATCCCCCCTACAATGAGCAGTTCTTC
many,-,TRBV7-2,TRBJ2-3,CASLAGAADTQYF,TGTGCCAGCCTCGCGGGGGCAGCAGATACGCAGTATTTT
few,-,TRBV5-8,TRBJ1-6,CASSWGDLIYNSPLHF,TGTGCCAGCAGCTGGGGGGATCTAATCTATAATTCACCCCTCCACTTT
few,TRBD2,TRBV6-1,TRBJ2-1,CASSERLAGAKTEQFF,TGTGCCAGCAGTGAAAGGCTAGCGGGGGCTAAGACTGAGCAGTTCTTC
-,-,TRBV12-3/TRBV12-4,TRBJ2-3,CASSFAGNTDTQYF,TGTGCCAGCAGTTTCGCCGGGAACACAGATACGCAGTATTTT
-,TRBD1,TRBV15,TRBJ1-6,CATSSAGQGYSPLHF,TGTGCCACCAGCAGCGCGGGACAGGGTTATTCACCCCTCCACTTT
many,-,TRBV9,TRBJ2-5,CASSVEGNPKETQYF,TGTGCCAGCAGCGTAGAGGGGAACCCGAAAGAGACCCAGTACTTC